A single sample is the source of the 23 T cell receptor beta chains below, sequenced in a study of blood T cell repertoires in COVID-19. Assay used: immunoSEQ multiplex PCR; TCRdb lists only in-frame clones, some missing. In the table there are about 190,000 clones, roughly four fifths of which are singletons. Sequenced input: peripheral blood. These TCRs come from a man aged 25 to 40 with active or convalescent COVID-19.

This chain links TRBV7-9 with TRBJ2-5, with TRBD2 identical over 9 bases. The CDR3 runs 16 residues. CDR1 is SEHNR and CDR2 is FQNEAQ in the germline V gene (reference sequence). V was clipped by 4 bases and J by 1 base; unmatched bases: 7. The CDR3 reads CASSWGTSPSQETQYF. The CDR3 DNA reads TGTGCCAGCAGCTGGGGGACTAGCCCATCCCAAGAGACCCAGTACTTC.

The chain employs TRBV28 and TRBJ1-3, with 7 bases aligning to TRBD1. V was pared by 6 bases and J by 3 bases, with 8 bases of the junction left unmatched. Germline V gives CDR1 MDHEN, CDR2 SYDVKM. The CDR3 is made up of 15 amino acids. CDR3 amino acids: CASRATGSDGNTIYF. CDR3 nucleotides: TGTGCCAGCAGAGCGACAGGGTCAGATGGAAACACCATATATTTT. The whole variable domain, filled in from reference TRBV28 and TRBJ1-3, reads DVKVTQSSRYLVKRTGEKVFLECVQDMDHENMFWYRQDPGLGLRLIYFSYDVKMKEKGDIPEGYSVSREKKERFSLILESASTNQTSMYLCASRATGSDGNTIYFGEGSWLTVV.

CDR3 region: CASSEQGPGGYTF. In DNA form, the CDR3 reads TGCGCCAGCAGCGAACAGGGTCCTGGGGGCTACACCTTC. The V and J genes are TRBV5-1 and TRBJ1-2, with a possible D match to TRBD1 (6 bases). The ends were cut back, 4 bases at V and 8 bases at J, with 15 bases in the middle. The germline CDR1 and CDR2 sequences are SGHRS and YFSETQ. This CDR3 has 13 residues.

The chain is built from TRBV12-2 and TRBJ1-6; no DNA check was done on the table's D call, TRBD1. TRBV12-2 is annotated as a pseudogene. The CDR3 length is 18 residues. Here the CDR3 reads CASRLAEGTGRKNSPLHF. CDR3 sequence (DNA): TGTGCAAGTCGCTTAGCGGAGGGGACAGGACGGAAAAATTCACCCCTCCACTTT.

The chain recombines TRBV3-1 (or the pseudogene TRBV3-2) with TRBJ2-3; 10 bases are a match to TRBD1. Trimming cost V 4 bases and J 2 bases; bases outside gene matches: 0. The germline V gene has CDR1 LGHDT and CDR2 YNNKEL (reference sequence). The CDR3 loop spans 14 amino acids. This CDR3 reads CASSRQGATDTQYF. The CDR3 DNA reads TGTGCCAGCAGCCGACAGGGGGCCACAGATACGCAGTATTTT.

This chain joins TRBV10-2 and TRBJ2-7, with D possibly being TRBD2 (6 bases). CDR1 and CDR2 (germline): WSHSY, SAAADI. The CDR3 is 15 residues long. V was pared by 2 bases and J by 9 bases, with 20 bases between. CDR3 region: CASSEPTTGRLGQYF. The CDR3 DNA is TGCGCCAGCAGTGAGCCGACGACGGGGCGACTAGGGCAGTACTTC.

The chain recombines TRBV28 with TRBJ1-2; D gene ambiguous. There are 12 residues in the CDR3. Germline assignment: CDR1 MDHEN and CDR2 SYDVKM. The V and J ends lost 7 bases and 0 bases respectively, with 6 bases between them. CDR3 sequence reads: CASIGANYGYTF. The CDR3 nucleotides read TGTGCCAGCATCGGGGCTAACTATGGCTACACCTTC.

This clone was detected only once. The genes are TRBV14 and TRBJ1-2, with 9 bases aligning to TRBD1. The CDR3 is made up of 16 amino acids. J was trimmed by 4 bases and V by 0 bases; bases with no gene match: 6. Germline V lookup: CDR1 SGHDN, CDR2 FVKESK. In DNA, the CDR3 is TGTGCCAGCAGCCAAGAGGGACAGGGACGTTCCTATGGCTACACCTTC. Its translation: CASSQEGQGRSYGYTF. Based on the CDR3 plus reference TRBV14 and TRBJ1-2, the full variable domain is EAGVTQFPSHSVIEKGQTVTLRCDPISGHDNLYWYRRVMGKEIKFLLHFVKESKQDESGMPNNRFLAERTGGTYSTLKVQPAELEDSGVYFCASSQEGQGRSYGYTFGSGTRLTVV.

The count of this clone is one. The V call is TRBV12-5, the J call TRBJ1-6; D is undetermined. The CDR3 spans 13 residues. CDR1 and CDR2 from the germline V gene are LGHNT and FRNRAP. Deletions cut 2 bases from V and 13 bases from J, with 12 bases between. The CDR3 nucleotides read TGTGCTAGTGGTTTGCCCCTCTCTTTGCCCCTCCACTTT. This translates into CASGLPLSLPLHF.

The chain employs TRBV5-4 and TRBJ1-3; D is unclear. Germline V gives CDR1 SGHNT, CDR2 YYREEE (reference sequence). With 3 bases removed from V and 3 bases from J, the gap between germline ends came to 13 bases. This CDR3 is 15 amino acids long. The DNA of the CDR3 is TGTGCCAGCAGCTCGGCAGGTTCTGATGGAAACACCATATATTTT. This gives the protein CASSSAGSDGNTIYF. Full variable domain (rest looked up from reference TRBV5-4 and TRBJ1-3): ETGVTQSPTHLIKTRGQQVTLRCSSQSGHNTVSWYQQALGQGPQFIFQYYREEENGRGNFPPRFSGLQFPNYSSELNVNALELDDSALYLCASSSAGSDGNTIYFGEGSWLTVV.

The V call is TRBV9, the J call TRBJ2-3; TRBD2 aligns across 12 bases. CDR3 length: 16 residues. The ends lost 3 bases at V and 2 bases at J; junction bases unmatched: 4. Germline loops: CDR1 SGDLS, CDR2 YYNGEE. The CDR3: CASSATSGSPTDTQYF. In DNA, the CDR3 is TGTGCCAGCAGCGCGACTAGCGGGAGCCCCACAGATACGCAGTATTTT. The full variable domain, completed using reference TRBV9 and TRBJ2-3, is DSGVTQTPKHLITATGQRVTLRCSPRSGDLSVYWYQQSLDQGLQFLIQYYNGEERAKGNILERFSAQQFPDLHSELNLSSLELGDSALYFCASSATSGSPTDTQYFGPGTRLTVL.

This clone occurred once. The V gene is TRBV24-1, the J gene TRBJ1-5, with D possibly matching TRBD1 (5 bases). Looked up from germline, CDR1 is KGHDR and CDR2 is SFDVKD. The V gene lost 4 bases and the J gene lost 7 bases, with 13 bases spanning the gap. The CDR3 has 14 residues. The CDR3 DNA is TGTGCCACCAGTGAGGGGGGGATGAGCCAGCCCCAGCATTTT. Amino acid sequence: CATSEGGMSQPQHF.

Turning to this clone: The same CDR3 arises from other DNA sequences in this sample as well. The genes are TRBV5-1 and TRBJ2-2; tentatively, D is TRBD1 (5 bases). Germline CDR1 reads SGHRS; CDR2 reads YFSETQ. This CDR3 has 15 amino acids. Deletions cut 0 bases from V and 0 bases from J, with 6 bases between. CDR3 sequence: CASSLGRANTGELFF. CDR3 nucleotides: TGCGCCAGCAGCTTGGGCAGGGCGAACACCGGGGAGCTGTTTTTT.

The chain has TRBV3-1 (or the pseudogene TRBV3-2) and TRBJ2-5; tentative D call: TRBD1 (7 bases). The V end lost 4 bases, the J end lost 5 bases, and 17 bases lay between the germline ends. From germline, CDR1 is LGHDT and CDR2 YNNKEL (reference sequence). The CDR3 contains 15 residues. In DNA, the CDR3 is TGTGCCAGCAGCCCTCTCAGGGGGGATCGGGAGACCCAGTACTTC. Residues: CASSPLRGDRETQYF.

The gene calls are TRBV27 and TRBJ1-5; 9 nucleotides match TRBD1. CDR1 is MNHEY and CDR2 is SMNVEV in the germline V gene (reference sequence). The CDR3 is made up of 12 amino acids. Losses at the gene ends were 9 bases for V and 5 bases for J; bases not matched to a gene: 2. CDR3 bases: TGTGCCAGTGGGACAGGGTATCAGCCCCAGCATTTT. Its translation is CASGTGYQPQHF.

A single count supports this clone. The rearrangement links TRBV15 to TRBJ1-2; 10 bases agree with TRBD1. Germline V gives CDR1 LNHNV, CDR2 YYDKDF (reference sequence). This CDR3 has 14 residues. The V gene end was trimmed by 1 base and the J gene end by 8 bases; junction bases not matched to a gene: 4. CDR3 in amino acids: CATSRGDRGRGYTF. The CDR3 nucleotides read TGTGCCACCAGCAGAGGGGACAGGGGTCGGGGCTACACCTTC.

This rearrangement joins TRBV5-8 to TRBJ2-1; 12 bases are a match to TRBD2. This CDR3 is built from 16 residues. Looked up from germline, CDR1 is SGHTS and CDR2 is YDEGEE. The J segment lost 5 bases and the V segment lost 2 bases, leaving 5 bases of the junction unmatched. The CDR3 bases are TGTGCCAGCAGCTTTGGTCTAGCGGGGGGGCACAATGAGCAGTTCTTC. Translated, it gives CASSFGLAGGHNEQFF.

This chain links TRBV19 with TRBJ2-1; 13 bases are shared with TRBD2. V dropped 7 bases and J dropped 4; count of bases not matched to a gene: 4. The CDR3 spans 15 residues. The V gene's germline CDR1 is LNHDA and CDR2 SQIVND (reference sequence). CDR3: CASTPGLAGYNEQFF. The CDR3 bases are TGTGCCAGTACGCCGGGACTAGCGGGGTACAATGAGCAGTTCTTC.

The CDR3 protein is CASSQEYLGQDSYEQYF. The CDR3, as DNA: TGTGCCAGCAGCCAAGAGTATTTAGGACAGGACTCCTACGAGCAGTACTTC. This chain links TRBV14 with TRBJ2-7; 7 nucleotides match TRBD1. The CDR3 extends over 17 amino acids. J was trimmed by 0 bases and V by 0 bases; bases with no gene match: 8. Germline V CDR1 and CDR2: SGHDN, FVKESK.

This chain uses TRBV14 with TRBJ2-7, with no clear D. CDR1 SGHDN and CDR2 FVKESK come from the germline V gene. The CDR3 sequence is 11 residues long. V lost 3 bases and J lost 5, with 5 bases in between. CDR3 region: CASSQSNEQYF. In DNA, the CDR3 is TGTGCCAGCAGCCAGTCAAACGAGCAGTACTTC.

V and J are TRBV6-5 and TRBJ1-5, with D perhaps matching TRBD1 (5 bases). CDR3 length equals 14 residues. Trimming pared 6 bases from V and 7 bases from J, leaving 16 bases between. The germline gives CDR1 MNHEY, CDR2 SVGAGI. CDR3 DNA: TGTGCCAGCAGCCGCGGGGGAGGTGGGCAGCCCCAGCATTTT. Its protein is CASSRGGGGQPQHF.

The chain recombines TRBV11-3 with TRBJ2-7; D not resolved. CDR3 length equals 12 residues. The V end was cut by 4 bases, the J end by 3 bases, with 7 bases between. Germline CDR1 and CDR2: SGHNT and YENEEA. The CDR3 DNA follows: TGTGCCAGCAGCTCCCGAGGCTACGAGCAGTACTTC. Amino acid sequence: CASSSRGYEQYF.

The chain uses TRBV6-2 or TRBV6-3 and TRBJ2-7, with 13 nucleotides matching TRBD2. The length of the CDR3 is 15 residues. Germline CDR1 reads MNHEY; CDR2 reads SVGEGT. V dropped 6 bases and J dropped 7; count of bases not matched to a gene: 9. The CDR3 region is CASSLSLAGGKEQYF. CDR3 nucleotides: TGTGCCAGCAGCTTGTCACTAGCGGGAGGGAAAGAGCAGTACTTC.